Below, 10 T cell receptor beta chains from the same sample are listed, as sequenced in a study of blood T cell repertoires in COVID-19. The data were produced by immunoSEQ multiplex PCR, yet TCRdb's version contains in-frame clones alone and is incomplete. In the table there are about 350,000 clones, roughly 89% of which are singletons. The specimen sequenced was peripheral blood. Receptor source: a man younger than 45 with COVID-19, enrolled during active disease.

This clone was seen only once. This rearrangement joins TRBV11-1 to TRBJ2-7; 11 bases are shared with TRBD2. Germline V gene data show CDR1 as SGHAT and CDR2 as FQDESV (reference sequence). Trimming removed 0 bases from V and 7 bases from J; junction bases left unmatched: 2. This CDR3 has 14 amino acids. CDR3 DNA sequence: TGTGCCAGCAGCTTAGCGCGGACTAGCGGGGAGCAGTACTTC. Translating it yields CASSLARTSGEQYF.

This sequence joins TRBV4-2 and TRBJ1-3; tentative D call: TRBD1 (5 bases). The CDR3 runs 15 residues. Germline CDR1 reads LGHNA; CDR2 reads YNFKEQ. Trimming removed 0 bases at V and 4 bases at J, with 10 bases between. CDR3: CASSQDAAGGNTIYF. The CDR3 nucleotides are TGTGCCAGCAGCCAAGATGCGGCAGGGGGAAACACCATATATTTT.

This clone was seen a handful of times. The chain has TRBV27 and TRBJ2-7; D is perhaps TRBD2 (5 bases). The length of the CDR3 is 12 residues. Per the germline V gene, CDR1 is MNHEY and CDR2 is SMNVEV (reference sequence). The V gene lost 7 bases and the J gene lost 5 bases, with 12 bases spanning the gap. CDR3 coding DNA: TGTGCCAGCACGAACTACGGGAACGAGCAGTACTTC. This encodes CASTNYGNEQYF.

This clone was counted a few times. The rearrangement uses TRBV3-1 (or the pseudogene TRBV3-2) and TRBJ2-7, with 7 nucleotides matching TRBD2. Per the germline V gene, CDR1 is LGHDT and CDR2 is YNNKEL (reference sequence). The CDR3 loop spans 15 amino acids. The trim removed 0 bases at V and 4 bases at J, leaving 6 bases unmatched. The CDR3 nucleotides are TGTGCCAGCAGCCAAGATGCTGGGGGGGGGTACGAGCAGTACTTC. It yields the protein CASSQDAGGGYEQYF.

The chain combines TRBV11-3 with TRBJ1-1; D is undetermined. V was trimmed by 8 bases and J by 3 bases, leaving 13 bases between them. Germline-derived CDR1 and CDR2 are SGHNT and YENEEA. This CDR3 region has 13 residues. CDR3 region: CASGPRRDTEAFF. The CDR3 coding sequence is TGTGCCAGCGGACCCCGGAGGGACACTGAAGCTTTCTTT.

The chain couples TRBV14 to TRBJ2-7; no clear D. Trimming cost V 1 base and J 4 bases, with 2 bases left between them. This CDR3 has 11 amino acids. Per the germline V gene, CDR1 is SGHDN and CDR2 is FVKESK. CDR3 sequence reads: CASSQAYEQYF. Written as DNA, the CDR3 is TGTGCCAGCAGCCAAGCTTACGAGCAGTACTTC.

In DNA, the CDR3 is TGTGCCAGCAGCTTACTTAGGGGGACAGGGGCTGGAAACACCATATATTTT. Its translation is CASSLLRGTGAGNTIYF. The chain uses TRBV11-2 and TRBJ1-3; 10 bases align to TRBD1. With 2 bases clipped from V and 2 bases from J, the junction kept 6 bases outside the gene matches. In germline, CDR1 is SGHAT, CDR2 FQNNGV. The CDR3 contains 17 residues.

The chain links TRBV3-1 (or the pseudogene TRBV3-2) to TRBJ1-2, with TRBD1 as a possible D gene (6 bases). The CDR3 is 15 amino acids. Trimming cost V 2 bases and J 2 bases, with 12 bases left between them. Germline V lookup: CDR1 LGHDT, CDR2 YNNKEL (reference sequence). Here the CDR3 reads CASSQPSRGNYGYTF. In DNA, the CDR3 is TGTGCCAGCAGCCAACCTTCTAGGGGGAACTATGGCTACACCTTC.

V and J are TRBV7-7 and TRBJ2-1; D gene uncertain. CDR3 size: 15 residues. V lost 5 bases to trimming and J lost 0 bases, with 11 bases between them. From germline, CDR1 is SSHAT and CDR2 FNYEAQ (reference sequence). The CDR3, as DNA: TGTGCCAGCAGCCGGGTCGTGAGCTCCTACAATGAGCAGTTCTTC. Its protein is CASSRVVSSYNEQFF. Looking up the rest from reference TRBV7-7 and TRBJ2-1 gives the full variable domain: GAGVSQSPRYKVTKRGQDVTLRCDPISSHATLYWYQQALGQGPEFLTYFNYEAQPDKSGLPSDRFSAERPEGSISTLTIQRTEQRDSAMYRCASSRVVSSYNEQFFGPGTRLTVL.

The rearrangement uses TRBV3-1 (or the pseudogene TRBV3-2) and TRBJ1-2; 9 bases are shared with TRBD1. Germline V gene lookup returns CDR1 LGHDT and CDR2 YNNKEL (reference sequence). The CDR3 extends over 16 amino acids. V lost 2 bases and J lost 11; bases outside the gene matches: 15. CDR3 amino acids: CASSQKGGTGTGPYTF. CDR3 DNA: TGTGCCAGCAGCCAAAAGGGCGGGACCGGGACAGGGCCTTACACCTTC.